This TCR beta chain derives from a study of a mutant IDH1 vaccine in newly diagnosed glioma. Study summary: Prior therapy was radiotherapy, temozolomide, or both; most received both.

The time point here: baseline, week 1 (first vaccination visit). Treatment described: pre-vaccination baseline after standard-of-care therapy. The CDR3 totals 14 residues. Trimming took off 0 bases at V and 4 bases at J, with 9 bases between the two ends. Germline CDR1 LNHNV, CDR2 YYDKDF (reference sequence). The protocol was immunoSEQ multiplex PCR, while the TCRdb copy is restricted to in-frame clones and leaves out a portion. The table has approximately 16,000 clones, about 95% seen once. The specimen comprised peripheral blood mononuclear cells (PBMCs), sampled from a glioma patient treated with radiotherapy, temozolomide or both. The clonotype originates from a woman between 18 and 29 years old with glioma. Some clones in this sample may be carry-over from other donors' samples. This chain uses TRBV15 with TRBJ1-1; D uncertain. The CDR3 reads CATSRDGSTTEAFF. DNA for the CDR3: TGTGCCACCAGCAGAGATGGGTCAACCACTGAAGCTTTCTTT.